This T cell receptor beta chain was profiled in a study of shared clonotypes between healthy human individuals. Notes on the study in general: Rarefaction revealed incomplete sorted-subset sequencing despite large depth. Researchers sampled only blood; tissue repertoires likely differ.

The germline V gene has CDR1 SGHVS and CDR2 FNYEAQ. V lost 0 bases to trimming and J lost 13 bases, with 7 bases between them. This CDR3 region has 12 residues. Of note for this clone: Its cognate antigen is unknown.

Running of the assay took place at deep level. Several immunoSEQ plates held equal portions of the genomic DNA taken from each subset. Sequencing used immunoSEQ multiplex PCR; TCRdb keeps in-frame clones, though not all of them. Among 2 million to 3 million clones, 90% to 95% were seen once, and the ten largest hold 0.35% to 0.45%. The clonotype was recovered from a man between 18 and 29 years old in good health. Some clones in this sample may be carry-over from other donors' samples. The sequenced sample was naive CD4+ T cells from PBMCs. Subset specified: CD45RA+ positively selected. V is TRBV7-6 and J is TRBJ1-6; D remains unclear. The CDR3 region is CASSLAVGPLHF. The CDR3 coding sequence is TGTGCCAGCAGCTTAGCAGTGGGGCCCCTCCACTTT.